Below are 8 T cell receptor beta chains sequenced from a single sample in a study of STAT3 mutations in large granular lymphocyte leukemia. Study findings and constraints: At least one immunodominant TCR beta clonotype appeared in every T-cell large granular lymphocyte leukemia patient.

The antigens for these receptors are not known. Assay used: immunoSEQ multiplex PCR; TCRdb lists only in-frame clones, some missing. The repertoire holds roughly 10,000 clones, with approximately 50% as singletons. Specimen: peripheral blood mononuclear cells. These TCRs come from a boy between 10 and 17 years old with T-cell large granular lymphocyte leukemia. Some clones in this sample may be carry-over from other donors' samples.

The J gene is TRBJ1-6, the V gene TRBV7-9; no clear D gene. Deletions cut 2 bases from V and 8 bases from J, with 13 bases between. CDR1 is SEHNR and CDR2 is FQNEAQ in the germline V gene (reference sequence). The length of the CDR3 is 15 residues. The CDR3 sequence is CASSLFALIDSPLHF. CDR3 nucleotides: TGTGCCAGCAGCTTATTTGCCCTAATTGATTCACCCCTCCACTTT.

This clone appeared a few times. V and J are TRBV7-2 and TRBJ2-7; TRBD1 agrees at 7 bases. V was pared by 5 bases and J by 6 bases, with 7 bases of the junction left unmatched. Germline lookup yields CDR1 SGHTA and CDR2 FQGNSA. The length of the CDR3 is 13 residues. The CDR3 region is CASSQDRVGEQYF. The CDR3 nucleotides are TGTGCCAGCAGCCAAGACAGGGTGGGCGAGCAGTACTTC.

This clone was observed a few times. CDR3 sequence (DNA): TGTGCCAGCAGTGTAGGGACAGAGGGACAGCCCCAGCATTTT. Encoded protein: CASSVGTEGQPQHF. The chain carries TRBV6-1 and TRBJ1-5; 7 nucleotides line up with TRBD1. There are 14 residues in the CDR3. Looked up from germline, CDR1 is MNHNS and CDR2 is SASEGT. Trimming removed 4 bases from V and 7 bases from J; junction bases left unmatched: 7.

This clone has more than one count but fewer than ten. The rearrangement joins TRBV25-1 to TRBJ1-6, with TRBD1 matching 7 bases. After removal of 2 bases from V and 5 bases from J, the junction contained 3 bases not matched to a gene. Germline values: CDR1 MGHDK, CDR2 SYGVNS. The CDR3 is 15 amino acids. The CDR3 spells CASSEGGTDNSPLHF. In nucleotides, the CDR3 is TGTGCCAGCAGTGAAGGCGGGACAGATAATTCACCCCTCCACTTT.

The genes are TRBV5-4 and TRBJ2-3; weak D call: TRBD2 (6 bases). CDR3 length equals 14 residues. The germline V and J ends were trimmed by 5 bases and 1 base, with 11 bases remaining between them. CDR1 is SGHNT, CDR2 YYREEE, per germline (reference sequence). DNA of the CDR3: TGTGCCAGCAGGGAGGGGCGTCGCACAGATACGCAGTATTTT. Translation gives CASREGRRTDTQYF.

The V and J genes are TRBV7-9 and TRBJ2-5, with D maybe TRBD1 (6 bases). Germline V CDR1 and CDR2: SEHNR, FQNEAQ (reference sequence). CDR3 length: 16 residues. The V gene lost 6 bases and the J gene lost 1 base, with 18 bases spanning the gap. CDR3 coding DNA: TGTGCCAGCAGAAACGGTTTCGGACAGCCCCAAGAGACCCAGTACTTC. Its translation: CASRNGFGQPQETQYF.

This chain connects TRBV6-6 to TRBJ1-1; 10 nucleotides line up with TRBD1. The CDR3 is 15 residues long. V lost 6 bases, J lost 6 bases, and 10 bases stayed unmatched. Per the germline V gene, CDR1 is MNHNY and CDR2 is SVGAGI (reference sequence). The CDR3 here is CASSHMGQGPPEAFF. The CDR3 nucleotides read TGTGCCAGCAGCCATATGGGACAGGGGCCACCTGAAGCTTTCTTT.

The chain has TRBV5-1 and TRBJ1-2; D may be TRBD1 (5 bases). The length of the CDR3 is 13 residues. Trimming removed 2 bases from V and 6 bases from J, with 11 bases in between. The germline gives CDR1 SGHRS, CDR2 YFSETQ. The CDR3 bases are TGCGCCAGCAGCTTTTCCCAGGGAGATGGCTACACCTTC. It encodes CASSFSQGDGYTF.